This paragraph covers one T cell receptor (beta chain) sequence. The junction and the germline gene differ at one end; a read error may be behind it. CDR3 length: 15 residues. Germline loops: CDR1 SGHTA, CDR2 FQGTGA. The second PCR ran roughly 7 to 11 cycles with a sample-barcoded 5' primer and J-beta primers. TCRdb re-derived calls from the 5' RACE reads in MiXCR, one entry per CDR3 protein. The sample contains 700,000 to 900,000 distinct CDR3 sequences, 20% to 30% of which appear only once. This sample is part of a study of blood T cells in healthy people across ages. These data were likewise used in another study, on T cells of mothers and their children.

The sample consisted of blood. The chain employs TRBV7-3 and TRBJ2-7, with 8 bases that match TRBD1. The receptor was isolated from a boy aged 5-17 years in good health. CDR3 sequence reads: CASSLRQGPTYEQCF. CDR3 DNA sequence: TGTGCCAGCAGCCTCAGACAGGGGCCTACCTACGAGCAGTGCTTC. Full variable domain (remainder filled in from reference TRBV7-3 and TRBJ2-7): GAGVSQTPSNKVTEKGKYVELRCDPISGHTALYWYRQSLGQGPEFLIYFQGTGAADDSGLPNDRFFAVRPEGSVSTLKIQRTERGDSAVYLCASSLRQGPTYEQCFGPGTRLTVT.